This T cell receptor beta chain was observed in a study of response to subunit inactivated influenza vaccine. From the RT-PCR reads, TCRdb called clonotypes with MiXCR, one entry per CDR3 protein. In the table there are 450,000 to 600,000 distinct CDR3 sequences, approximately 7.6% of which are singletons. The CDR3 has 10 residues. The germline gives CDR1 MNHEY, CDR2 SVGEGT. Trimming shortened V by 8 bases and J by 11 bases, and 11 bases separated the two germline ends. This clonotype was observed many times. The source is a man aged 45 to 75 who received an inactivated influenza vaccine. The rearrangement uses TRBV6-2 or TRBV6-3 and TRBJ2-3, with D tentatively TRBD1 or TRBD2 (5 bases each). This specimen consisted of PBMCs from blood, obtained 23 to 25 months after vaccination. CDR3 sequence: CASGGRGQYF. The CDR3 nucleotides read TGTGCCAGCGGGGGTAGGGGGCAGTATTTT.